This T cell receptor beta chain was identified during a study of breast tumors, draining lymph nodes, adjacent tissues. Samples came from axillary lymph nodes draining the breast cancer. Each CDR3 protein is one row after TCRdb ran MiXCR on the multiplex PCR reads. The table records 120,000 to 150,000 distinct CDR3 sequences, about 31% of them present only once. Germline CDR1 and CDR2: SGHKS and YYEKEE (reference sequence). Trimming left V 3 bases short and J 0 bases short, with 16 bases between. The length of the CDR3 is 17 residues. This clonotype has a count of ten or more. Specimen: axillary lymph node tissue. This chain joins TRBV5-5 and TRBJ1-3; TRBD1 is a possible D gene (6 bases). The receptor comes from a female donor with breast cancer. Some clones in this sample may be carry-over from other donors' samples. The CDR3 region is CASSWGGHPFSGNTIYF. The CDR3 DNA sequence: TGTGCCAGCAGCTGGGGGGGACATCCGTTCTCTGGAAACACCATATATTTT.